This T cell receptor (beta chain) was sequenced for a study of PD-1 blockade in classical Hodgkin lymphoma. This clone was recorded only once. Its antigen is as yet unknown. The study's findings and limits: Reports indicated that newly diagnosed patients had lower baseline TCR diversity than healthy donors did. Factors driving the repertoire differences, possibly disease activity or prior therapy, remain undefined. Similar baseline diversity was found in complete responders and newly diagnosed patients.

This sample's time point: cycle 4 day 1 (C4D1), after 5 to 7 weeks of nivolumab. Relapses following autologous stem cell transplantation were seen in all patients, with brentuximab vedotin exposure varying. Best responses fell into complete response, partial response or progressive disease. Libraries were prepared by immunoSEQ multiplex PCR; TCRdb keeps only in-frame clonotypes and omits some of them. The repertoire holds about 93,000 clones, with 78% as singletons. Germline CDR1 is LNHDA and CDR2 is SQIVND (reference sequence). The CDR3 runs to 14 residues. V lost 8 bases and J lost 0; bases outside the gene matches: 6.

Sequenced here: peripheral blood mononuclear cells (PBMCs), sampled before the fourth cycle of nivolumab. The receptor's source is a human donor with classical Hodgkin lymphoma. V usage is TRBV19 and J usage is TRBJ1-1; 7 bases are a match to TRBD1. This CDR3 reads CASLNRGMNTEAFF. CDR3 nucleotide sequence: TGTGCCAGTCTAAACAGGGGTATGAACACTGAAGCTTTCTTT.